This T cell receptor beta chain was obtained from a study of T cells after yellow fever vaccination. Across the study: SMART-Seq v4 Ultra Low Input prepared libraries from low-cell fractions. General observations from the study: Researchers cautioned that FACS-sorted repertoires could harbor abundant clonotypes contaminating from the bulk population. Most primary-vaccination clones reappeared after the booster (less than 98% CD4, about 90% CD8). Weaker in magnitude, the secondary response showed a faster peak on day 5 versus 15.

Comment on this clonotype: Its specificity is not known.

CDR3 size: 14 residues. Germline loops: CDR1 SGHTA, CDR2 FQGNSA. With 3 bases removed from V and 2 bases from J, the gap between germline ends came to 11 bases. Using its own MiXCR run on the 5' RACE reads, TCRdb lists one record per CDR3 protein. This repertoire shows approximately 510,000 distinct CDR3 sequences, roughly a fifth found once; its top ten account for roughly a sixth. The clonotype originates from a man aged 18 to 29 who received the YFV17D yellow fever vaccine. The chain uses TRBV7-2 and TRBJ2-7; a possible D gene is TRBD2 (7 bases). The sequenced sample was PBMCs, obtained more than 20 days after the first yellow fever vaccination. The CDR3 sequence: CASSFLGGAYEQYF. The CDR3 DNA follows: TGTGCCAGCAGCTTTCTAGGGGGGGCCTACGAGCAGTACTTC.